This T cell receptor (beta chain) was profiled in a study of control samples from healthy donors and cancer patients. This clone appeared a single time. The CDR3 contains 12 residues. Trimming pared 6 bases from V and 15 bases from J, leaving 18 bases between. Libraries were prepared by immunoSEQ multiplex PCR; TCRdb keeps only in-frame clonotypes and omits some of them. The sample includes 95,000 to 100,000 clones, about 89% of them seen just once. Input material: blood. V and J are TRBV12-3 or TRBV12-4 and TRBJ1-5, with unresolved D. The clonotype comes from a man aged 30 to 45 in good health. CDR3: CASRTAARDLHF. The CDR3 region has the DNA TGTGCCAGCAGGACGGCCGCTAGAGATCTGCATTTT.